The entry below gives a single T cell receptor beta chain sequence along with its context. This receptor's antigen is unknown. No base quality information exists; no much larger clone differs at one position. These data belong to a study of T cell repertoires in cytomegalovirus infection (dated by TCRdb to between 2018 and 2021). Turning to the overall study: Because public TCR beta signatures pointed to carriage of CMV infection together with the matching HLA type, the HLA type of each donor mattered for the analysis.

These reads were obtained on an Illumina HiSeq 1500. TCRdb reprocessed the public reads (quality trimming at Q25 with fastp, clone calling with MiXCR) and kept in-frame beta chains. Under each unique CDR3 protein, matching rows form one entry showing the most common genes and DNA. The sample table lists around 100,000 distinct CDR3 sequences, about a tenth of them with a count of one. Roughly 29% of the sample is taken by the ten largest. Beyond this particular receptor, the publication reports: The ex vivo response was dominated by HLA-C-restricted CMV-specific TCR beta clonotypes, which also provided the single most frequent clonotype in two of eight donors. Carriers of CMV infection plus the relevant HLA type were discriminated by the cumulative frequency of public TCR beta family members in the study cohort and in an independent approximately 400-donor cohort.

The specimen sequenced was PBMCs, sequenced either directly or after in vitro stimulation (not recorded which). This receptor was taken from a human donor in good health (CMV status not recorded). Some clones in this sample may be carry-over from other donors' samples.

The bases read TGTGCCAGCAGTCCCCTGGGCGGGAGAAGTTACAATGAGCAGTTCTTC. Its amino acids are CASSPLGGRSYNEQFF. The chain is assembled from TRBV28 and TRBJ2-1, with 7 middle bases fitting TRBD2. V has 5 bases trimmed and J has 4 bases trimmed; junction bases matching no gene number 11. Reading the germline V gene gives CDR1 MDHEN and CDR2 SYDVKM. Including the terminal cysteine and phenylalanine, the CDR3 comprises 16 residues. Just the 48-base CDR3 DNA is kept, in frame starting at base 1.